This passage covers 10 T cell receptor beta chains from one sample sequenced in a study of blood T cell repertoires in COVID-19. Sequenced by immunoSEQ multiplex PCR; TCRdb stores in-frame clones only, minus some. The sample lists a few hundred thousand clones; around nine tenths were seen once. The sample consisted of PBMCs or T cells enriched from blood (not recorded which). The receptors here all came from a woman aged 40 to 50 who had recovered from COVID-19.

The chain joins TRBV7-9 to TRBJ2-7; 12 bases line up with TRBD1. The CDR3 has 15 amino acids. The V and J ends lost 3 bases and 7 bases, in that order; junction bases with no gene match: 7. Germline CDR1 reads SEHNR; CDR2 reads FQNEAQ (reference sequence). The CDR3 region is CASSLGTGGAGEQYF. The CDR3 DNA is TGTGCCAGCAGCTTGGGGACAGGGGGCGCGGGGGAGCAGTACTTC.

The chain uses TRBV3-1 (or the pseudogene TRBV3-2) and TRBJ2-2; D is possibly TRBD2 (6 bases). The CDR3 loop spans 14 amino acids. Germline loops: CDR1 LGHDT, CDR2 YNNKEL (reference sequence). V dropped 1 base and J dropped 4 bases, with 7 bases sitting between them. The CDR3 spells CASSQGRATGELFF. CDR3 sequence (DNA): TGTGCCAGCAGCCAAGGGAGGGCCACCGGGGAGCTGTTTTTT.

The chain recombines TRBV21-1 with TRBJ1-1; TRBD1, the table's D call, was not compared with the DNA. TRBV21-1 is a recognized pseudogene. The CDR3 is made up of 14 amino acids. The CDR3 region has the DNA TGTGCCAGCGGCTCCGAGAGGGGGCATACTGAAGCTTTCTTT. This encodes CASGSERGHTEAFF.

The chain links TRBV11-3 to TRBJ2-2; 7 positions agree with TRBD1. The CDR3 contains 14 residues. Losses at the gene ends were 5 bases for V and 5 bases for J; bases not matched to a gene: 5. CDR1 is SGHNT and CDR2 is YENEEA in the germline V gene. The CDR3 reads CASSPRQGTGELFF. The CDR3 DNA reads TGTGCCAGCAGCCCCAGACAGGGTACCGGGGAGCTGTTTTTT.

The J gene is TRBJ1-4, the V gene TRBV5-1; 9 positions match TRBD1. Germline V CDR1 and CDR2: SGHRS, YFSETQ. The V segment lost 0 bases and the J segment 11 bases; nucleotides outside the gene matches: 11. The CDR3 consists of 16 residues. The CDR3 region has the DNA TGCGCCAGCAGCTTGGTGCCCCCGGGACAGGGCGGCAAACTGTTTTTT. Its translation: CASSLVPPGQGGKLFF.

Many counts were recorded for this clone. This rearrangement joins TRBV5-5 to TRBJ2-7, with D maybe TRBD1 (7 bases). V lost 2 bases, J lost 1 base, and 10 bases lay in between. The CDR3 covers 14 residues. The germline V gene has CDR1 SGHKS and CDR2 YYEKEE (reference sequence). This CDR3 is CASSFAGGSYEQYF. As DNA, the CDR3 is TGTGCCAGCAGCTTTGCAGGGGGGTCCTACGAGCAGTACTTC.

This clone was picked up a small number of times. The rearrangement uses TRBV7-9 and TRBJ2-7, with a tentative D call TRBD1 (6 bases). Trimming pared 4 bases from V and 5 bases from J, leaving 15 bases between. The CDR3 runs 14 residues. The germline CDR1 and CDR2 sequences are SEHNR and FQNEAQ (reference sequence). This chain's CDR3 is CASSSGRGGNEQYF. CDR3 DNA sequence: TGTGCCAGCAGCTCCGGCAGGGGCGGAAACGAGCAGTACTTC.

The J gene is TRBJ1-5, the V gene TRBV9, with D possibly matching TRBD1 (6 bases). The ends were cut back, 4 bases at V and 6 bases at J, with 20 bases in the middle. Germline CDR1 is SGDLS and CDR2 is YYNGEE. The CDR3 is 16 amino acids. The CDR3 sequence: CASSPGTTGPPQPQHF. CDR3 nucleotide sequence: TGTGCCAGCAGCCCCGGGACCACAGGGCCCCCTCAGCCCCAGCATTTT.

V usage is TRBV7-2 and J usage is TRBJ2-1, with 14 positions matching TRBD2. CDR1 SGHTA and CDR2 FQGNSA come from the germline V gene. This CDR3 has 15 amino acids. J gave up 6 bases and V 5 bases, and 3 bases lay outside the gene matches. The CDR3 loop is CASSRGLAGANEQFF. The CDR3 coding sequence is TGTGCCAGCAGCCGGGGACTAGCGGGGGCCAATGAGCAGTTCTTC. Full variable domain (remainder filled in from reference TRBV7-2 and TRBJ2-1): GAGVSQSPSNKVTEKGKDVELRCDPISGHTALYWYRQSLGQGLEFLIYFQGNSAPDKSGLPSDRFSAERTGGSVSTLTIQRTQQEDSAVYLCASSRGLAGANEQFFGPGTRLTVL.

This sequence joins TRBV11-3 and TRBJ1-1; 7 positions match TRBD1. The CDR3 consists of 14 residues. CDR1 is SGHNT and CDR2 is YENEEA in the germline V gene. V shed 0 bases and J 2 bases; nucleotides not matched to a gene: 0. CDR3 bases: TGTGCCAGCAGCTTAGAAGGGGGCAACACTGAAGCTTTCTTT. Translated: CASSLEGGNTEAFF.